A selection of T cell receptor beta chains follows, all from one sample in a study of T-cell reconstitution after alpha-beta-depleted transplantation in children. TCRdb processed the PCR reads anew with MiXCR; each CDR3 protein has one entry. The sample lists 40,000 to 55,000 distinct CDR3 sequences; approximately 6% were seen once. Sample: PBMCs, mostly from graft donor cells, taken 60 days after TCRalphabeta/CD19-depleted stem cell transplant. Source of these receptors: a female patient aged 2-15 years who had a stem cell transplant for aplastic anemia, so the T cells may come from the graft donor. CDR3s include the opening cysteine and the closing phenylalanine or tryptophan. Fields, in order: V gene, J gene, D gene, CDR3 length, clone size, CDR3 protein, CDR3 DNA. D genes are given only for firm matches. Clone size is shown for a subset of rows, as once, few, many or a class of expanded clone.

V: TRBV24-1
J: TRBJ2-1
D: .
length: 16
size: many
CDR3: CATSDPRGSSYNEQFF
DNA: TGTGCCACCAGTGACCCCAGGGGTTCTTCGTACAATGAGCAGTTCTTC

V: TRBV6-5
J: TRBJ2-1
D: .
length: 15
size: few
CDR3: CASSYSNQRPNEQFF
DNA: TGTGCCAGCAGTTACTCGAATCAGCGGCCCAATGAGCAGTTCTTC

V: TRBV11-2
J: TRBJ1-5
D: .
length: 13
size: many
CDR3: CASSSGLRQPQHF
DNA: TGTGCCAGCAGCTCAGGGTTGCGTCAGCCCCAGCATTTT

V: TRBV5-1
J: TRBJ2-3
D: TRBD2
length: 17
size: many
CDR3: CASSPMTSGARTDTQYF
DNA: TGCGCCAGCAGCCCTATGACTAGCGGGGCCCGCACAGATACGCAGTATTTT

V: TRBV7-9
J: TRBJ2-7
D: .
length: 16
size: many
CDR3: CASSAETGQSSYEQYF
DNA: TGTGCCAGCAGCGCCGAAACAGGACAGAGCTCCTACGAGCAGTACTTC

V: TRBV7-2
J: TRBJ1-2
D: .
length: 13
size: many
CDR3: CASSLQENYGYTF
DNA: TGTGCCAGCAGCTTACAGGAAAACTATGGCTACACCTTC

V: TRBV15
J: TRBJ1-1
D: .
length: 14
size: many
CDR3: CATKIGGSSTEAFF
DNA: TGTGCCACCAAAATAGGGGGTTCTAGCACTGAAGCTTTCTTT

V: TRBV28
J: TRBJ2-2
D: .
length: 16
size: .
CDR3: CASSLQFVPPTGELFF
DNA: TGTGCCAGCAGTTTGCAGTTTGTCCCCCCCACCGGGGAGCTGTTTTTT

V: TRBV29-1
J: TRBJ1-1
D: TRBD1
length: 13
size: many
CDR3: CSVVDRGDTEAFF
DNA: TGCAGCGTCGTTGACAGGGGGGACACTGAAGCTTTCTTT

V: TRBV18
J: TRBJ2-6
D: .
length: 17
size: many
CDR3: CASSRSTWGAGANVLTF
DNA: TGTGCCAGCTCACGCTCAACCTGGGGGGCAGGGGCCAACGTCCTGACTTTC